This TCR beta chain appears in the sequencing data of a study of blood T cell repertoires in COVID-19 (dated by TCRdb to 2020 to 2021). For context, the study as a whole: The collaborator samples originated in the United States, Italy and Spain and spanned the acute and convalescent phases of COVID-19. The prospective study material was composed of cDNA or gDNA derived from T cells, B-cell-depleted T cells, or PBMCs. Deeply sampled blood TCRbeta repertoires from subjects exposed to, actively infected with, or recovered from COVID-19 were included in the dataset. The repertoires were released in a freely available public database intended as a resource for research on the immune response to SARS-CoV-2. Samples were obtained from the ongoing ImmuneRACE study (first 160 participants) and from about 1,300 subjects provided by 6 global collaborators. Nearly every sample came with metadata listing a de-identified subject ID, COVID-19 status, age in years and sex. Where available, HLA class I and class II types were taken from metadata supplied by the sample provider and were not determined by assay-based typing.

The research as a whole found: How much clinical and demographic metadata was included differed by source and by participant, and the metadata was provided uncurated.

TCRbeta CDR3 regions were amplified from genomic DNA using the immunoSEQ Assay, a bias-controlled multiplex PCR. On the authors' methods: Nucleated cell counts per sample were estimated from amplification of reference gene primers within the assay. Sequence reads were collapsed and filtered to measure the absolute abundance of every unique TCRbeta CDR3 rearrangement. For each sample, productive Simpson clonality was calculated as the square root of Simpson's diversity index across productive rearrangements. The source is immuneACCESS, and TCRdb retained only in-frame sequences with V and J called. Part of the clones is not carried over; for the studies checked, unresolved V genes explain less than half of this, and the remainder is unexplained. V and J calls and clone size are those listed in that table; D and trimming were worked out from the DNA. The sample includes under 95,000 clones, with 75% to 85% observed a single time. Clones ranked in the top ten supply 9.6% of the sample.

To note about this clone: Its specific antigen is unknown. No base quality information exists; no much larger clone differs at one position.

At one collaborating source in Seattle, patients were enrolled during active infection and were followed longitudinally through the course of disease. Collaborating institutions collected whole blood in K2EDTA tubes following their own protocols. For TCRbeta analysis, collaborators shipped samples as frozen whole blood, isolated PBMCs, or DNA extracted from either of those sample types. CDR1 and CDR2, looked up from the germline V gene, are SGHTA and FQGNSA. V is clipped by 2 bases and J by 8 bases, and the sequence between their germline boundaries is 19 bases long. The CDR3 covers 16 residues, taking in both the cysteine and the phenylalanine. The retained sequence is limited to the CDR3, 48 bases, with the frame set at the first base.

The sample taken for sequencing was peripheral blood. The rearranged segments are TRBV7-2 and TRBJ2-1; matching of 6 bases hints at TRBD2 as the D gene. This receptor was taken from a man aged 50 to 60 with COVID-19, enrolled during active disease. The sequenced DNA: TGTGCCAGCAGCTTAACAACCGGGACTGTTACCCATGAGCAGTTCTTC. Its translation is CASSLTTGTVTHEQFF.